Each of the 5 T cell receptor beta chains below was sequenced from the same sample in a study of shared T cell receptors in the human thymus. Sequencing was performed with immunoSEQ multiplex PCR; in TCRdb, only in-frame clones are kept and a portion is missing. The sample includes about 660,000 clones, 80% to 90% of them seen just once. The sample also formed part of further work on human thymus T cells.

What was sequenced was thymocytes. Receptors were obtained from a boy younger than two with a congenital heart defect.

This clone has only a few counts. V gene TRBV2 combines with J gene TRBJ2-7, with no clear D. Germline-derived CDR1 and CDR2 are SNHLY and FYNNEI. The CDR3 has 11 residues. Trimming pared 6 bases from V and 4 bases from J, leaving 7 bases between. The CDR3 region has the DNA TGTGCCAGCAGGGCCGGGTACGAGCAGTACTTC. Its protein product is CASRAGYEQYF.

V is TRBV5-1 and J is TRBJ2-7; TRBD2 aligns across 10 bases. Germline lookup yields CDR1 SGHRS and CDR2 YFSETQ. Germline trimming cut 3 bases from V and 4 bases from J; bases unmatched to any gene: 19. The CDR3 totals 19 residues. CDR3 sequence (DNA): TGCGCCAGCAGCTCCAAATTGAACCAAAGCGGGAGGGCCAAGTACGAGCAGTACTTC. The encoded protein is CASSSKLNQSGRAKYEQYF.

The V call is TRBV5-1, the J call TRBJ2-7, with 7 positions matching TRBD1. CDR3 length: 15 amino acids. V dropped 2 bases and J dropped 0; count of bases not matched to a gene: 5. The V gene's germline CDR1 is SGHRS and CDR2 YFSETQ. CDR3 residues: CASSLRQGSSYEQYF. The CDR3 DNA reads TGCGCCAGCAGCTTAAGACAGGGCTCCTCCTACGAGCAGTACTTC.

The chain recombines TRBV4-1 with TRBJ2-7; D is perhaps TRBD2 (6 bases). The CDR3 totals 17 residues. The germline V gene has CDR1 MGHRA and CDR2 YSYEKL. V lost 1 base and J 0 bases, leaving 16 bases between the germline ends. CDR3 coding DNA: TGCGCCAGCAGCCAAGCCCACCACGGGGAGGCCTCCTACGAGCAGTACTTC. Encoded protein: CASSQAHHGEASYEQYF.

The chain carries TRBV19 and TRBJ2-7; TRBD1 is a possible D gene (6 bases). Germline V gene sequence: CDR1 LNHDA, CDR2 SQIVND (reference sequence). V lost 5 bases and J 7 bases, leaving 18 bases between the germline ends. The length of the CDR3 is 14 residues. The CDR3 bases are TGTGCCAGTAGTTACACCACCTCAGGGGAAGAGCAGTACTTC. It is translated as CASSYTTSGEEQYF.